A single sample is the source of the 12 T cell receptor beta chains below, sequenced in a study of molecular identifiers for immune sequencing clone quantification. Via MiXCR, TCRdb re-called the PCR reads, giving one row per CDR3 protein. This table has around 320,000 distinct CDR3 sequences, roughly 24% appearing once. Sequencing was done on a sample of naive CD8+ T cells from blood, with Jurkat cell RNA spiked in. Subset specified: FACS-sorted CD8+CD4-CCR7+CD45RA+ naive T cells. Receptors originate from a human donor in good health. Some libraries in this study had Jurkat cell RNA spiked in.

This clonotype was seen many times. The V and J genes are TRBV28 and TRBJ1-1; D is undetermined. Germline V lookup: CDR1 MDHEN, CDR2 SYDVKM. The CDR3 has 12 residues. Trimming shortened V by 3 bases and J by 0 bases, and 2 bases separated the two germline ends. Here the CDR3 DNA reads TGTGCCAGCAGTTTTGTGAACACTGAAGCTTTCTTT. As protein: CASSFVNTEAFF.

This chain links TRBV27 with TRBJ2-7, with D perhaps matching TRBD2 (5 bases). CDR1 MNHEY and CDR2 SMNVEV come from the germline V gene (reference sequence). Trimming left V 8 bases short and J 4 bases short, with 24 bases between. The CDR3 length is 16 residues. CDR3 sequence: CASRTDPDSPIYEQYF. In DNA form, the CDR3 reads TGTGCCAGCCGTACTGACCCGGACTCACCTATATACGAGCAGTACTTC.

A few counts support this clonotype. The genes are TRBV11-2 and TRBJ2-1; 9 bases fit TRBD2. Looked up from germline, CDR1 is SGHAT and CDR2 is FQNNGV. V shed 4 bases and J 10 bases; nucleotides not matched to a gene: 14. This CDR3 region has 16 residues. In DNA form, the CDR3 reads TGTGCCAGCAGCTCCCCCGGGACTAGCCTAGGCCGGGAGCAGTTCTTC. Amino acids: CASSSPGTSLGREQFF.

This clonotype was observed at least ten times. V and J are TRBV7-9 and TRBJ2-2; 12 bases line up with TRBD1. The J segment lost 5 bases and the V segment lost 5 bases, leaving 6 bases of the junction unmatched. The CDR3 totals 16 residues. Looked up from germline, CDR1 is SEHNR and CDR2 is FQNEAQ (reference sequence). CDR3 nucleotides: TGTGCCAGCAGCGGGACAGGGGGCGCCGGAACCGGGGAGCTGTTTTTT. Translation gives CASSGTGGAGTGELFF.

This clonotype has only one observation. A much larger clone differs by one base, so this may be a read error. V is TRBV7-9 and J is TRBJ2-3; D is undetermined. The germline V gene encodes CDR1 SEHNR and CDR2 FQNEAQ (reference sequence). The CDR3 loop spans 16 amino acids. Trimming shortened V by 5 bases and J by 5 bases, and 20 bases separated the two germline ends. The CDR3 protein is CASSPSGPNPKDTQYF. DNA for the CDR3: TGTGCCAGCAGCCCGTCCGGGCCGAATCCCAAAGATACGCAGTATTTT.

V usage is TRBV4-3 and J usage is TRBJ2-1; 8 positions match TRBD1. The end of the DNA fits TRBJ2-7 better, so the J call may be wrong. Germline V gene sequence: CDR1 LGHNA, CDR2 YSLEER. The CDR3 has 17 amino acids. The CDR3 region is CASSQDQEAGGNNEQYF. The CDR3 DNA reads TGCGCCAGCAGCCAAGACCAGGAGGCAGGGGGCAACAATGAGCAGTACTTC.

The rearrangement uses TRBV7-2 and TRBJ2-3, with 7 bases lining up with TRBD2. The CDR3 length is 17 residues. The germline V gene has CDR1 SGHTA and CDR2 FQGNSA. Trimming took 7 bases from V and 3 from J; bases not matched to a gene: 16. The CDR3 nucleotides are TGTGCCAGCATCCTAGACCCGAGCGGGGTTACGACAGATACGCAGTATTTT. Residues: CASILDPSGVTTDTQYF.

This clonotype has ten or more counts. The chain links TRBV9 to TRBJ2-3; TRBD2 matches at 13 bases. The CDR3 totals 17 residues. V lost 1 base and J lost 5; bases outside the gene matches: 7. Germline CDR1 and CDR2: SGDLS and YYNGEE. CDR3 loop: CASSVMGLAGRGDTQYF. The CDR3 bases are TGTGCCAGCAGCGTAATGGGACTAGCGGGGCGGGGAGATACGCAGTATTTT.

This clonotype was found once. The junction departs from the called germline gene at one end, perhaps through a read error. This rearrangement joins TRBV19 to TRBJ1-1; D is unclear. Germline CDR1 reads LNHDA; CDR2 reads SQIVND (reference sequence). This CDR3 region has 17 residues. CDR3 in DNA: TGTGCCAGTAGTAAGATGGGAGGGATTTTCATGAACCCTGAAGCTTTCTTT. This translates into CASSKMGGIFMNPEAFF.

This clonotype was seen more than once but under ten times. The V gene is TRBV4-1, the J gene TRBJ2-7, with D possibly called TRBD1 or TRBD2 (5 bases each). Trimming took 3 bases from V and 2 from J, leaving 11 bases between them. CDR3 length: 14 residues. CDR1 and CDR2 (germline): MGHRA, YSYEKL. The CDR3 is CASSQGTQTYEQYF. CDR3 bases: TGCGCCAGCAGCCAGGGGACGCAGACCTACGAGCAGTACTTC.

This clonotype was detected ten times or more. The DNA for the CDR3 is TGTGCCAGCAGCTCCCCACAGGATTGGGTCATGAACACTGAAGCTTTCTTT. Its translation is CASSSPQDWVMNTEAFF. This chain connects TRBV7-2 to TRBJ1-1, with D maybe TRBD1 (5 bases). The CDR3 extends over 17 amino acids. CDR1 SGHTA and CDR2 FQGNSA come from the germline V gene. Trimming stripped 4 bases from V and 0 bases from J, with 18 bases between.

The chain links TRBV9 to TRBJ2-7; 10 bases align to TRBD2. CDR3 length equals 17 residues. Germline V lookup: CDR1 SGDLS, CDR2 YYNGEE. With V trimmed by 0 bases and J by 3 bases, 9 bases remained unmatched. This CDR3 reads CASSVAKTSGVIYEQYF. CDR3 DNA sequence: TGTGCCAGCAGCGTAGCTAAAACTAGCGGGGTGATCTACGAGCAGTACTTC.